This entry lists 31 T cell receptor beta chains sequenced from one sample in a study of control samples from healthy donors and cancer patients (dated by TCRdb to the early 2020s). The receptor library was made with the immunoSEQ multiplex PCR assay. Entries here come from immuneACCESS through TCRdb and include only in-frame sequences with V and J called. Some clones fail to appear in such tables; in the studies checked, an unresolved V gene covers under half of the shortfall, and the cause of the remainder is unknown. Here the sample has under 450,000 clones; around 90% occur a single time. The top ten clonotypes cover more than 6% of the sample. Sequences were obtained from PBMCs. The receptors were sampled from a man in his forties with head and neck cancer.

V gene TRBV27 combines with J gene TRBJ2-3; D uncertain. CDR3 length equals 15 residues. Germline-derived CDR1 and CDR2 are MNHEY and SMNVEV (reference sequence). Trimming pared 4 bases from V and 0 bases from J, leaving 11 bases between. The CDR3 DNA follows: TGTGCCAGCAGTTCCACCTTTGGCAGCACAGATACGCAGTATTTT. This gives the protein CASSSTFGSTDTQYF.

For this clone: The junction differs from germline at one of its ends, possibly a read error. The chain carries TRBV7-7 and TRBJ2-3; D is possibly TRBD1 or TRBD2 (5 bases each). CDR1 and CDR2 from the germline V gene are SSHAT and FNYEAQ (reference sequence). The CDR3 sequence is 14 residues long. CDR3 region: CASSQGTGRDTQYF. CDR3 bases: TGTGCTAGCAGCCAAGGGACGGGCCGAGATACGCAGTATTTT.

The genes are TRBV6-2 or TRBV6-3 and TRBJ1-2, with no clear D. This CDR3 region has 12 residues. Germline V gives CDR1 MNHEY, CDR2 SVGEGT. The V gene lost 4 bases and the J gene lost 3 bases, with 6 bases spanning the gap. The CDR3 loop is CASSSTDYGYTF. The CDR3 region has the DNA TGTGCCAGCAGTTCAACGGACTATGGCTACACCTTC.

This sequence joins TRBV19 and TRBJ1-2, with D maybe TRBD1 (6 bases). The CDR3 runs 14 residues. Trimming cost V 4 bases and J 0 bases, with 9 bases left between them. Germline assignment: CDR1 LNHDA and CDR2 SQIVND (reference sequence). CDR3: CASSTRTANYGYTF. The CDR3 nucleotides read TGTGCCAGTAGTACCCGGACAGCTAACTATGGCTACACCTTC.

This chain joins TRBV2 and TRBJ2-7; D might be TRBD1 (6 bases). Trimming shortened V by 1 base and J by 3 bases, and 10 bases separated the two germline ends. The CDR3 loop spans 14 amino acids. The germline CDR1 and CDR2 sequences are SNHLY and FYNNEI. The CDR3 DNA is TGTGCCAGCAGTGAAGGGACAGCCTACTACGAGCAGTACTTC. Residues: CASSEGTAYYEQYF. Supplemented by reference TRBV2 and TRBJ2-7, the full variable domain reads EPEVTQTPSHQVTQMGQEVILRCVPISNHLYFYWYRQILGQKVEFLVSFYNNEISEKSEIFDDQFSVERPDGSNFTLKIRSTKLEDSAMYFCASSEGTAYYEQYFGPGTRLTVT.

The chain combines TRBV3-1 (or the pseudogene TRBV3-2) with TRBJ2-2; a possible D gene is TRBD1 (5 bases). Germline lookup yields CDR1 LGHDT and CDR2 YNNKEL (reference sequence). With 0 bases removed from V and 13 bases from J, the gap between germline ends came to 12 bases. The CDR3 consists of 13 residues. CDR3 in amino acids: CASSQDAGWVLFF. In nucleotides, the CDR3 is TGTGCCAGCAGCCAAGACGCAGGGTGGGTGCTGTTTTTT.

The V and J genes are TRBV5-1 and TRBJ1-6; the match to TRBD1 covers 7 bases. Germline V gives CDR1 SGHRS, CDR2 YFSETQ. The J segment lost 9 bases and the V segment lost 4 bases, leaving 10 bases of the junction unmatched. The CDR3 contains 15 residues. CDR3 DNA: TGCGCCAGCAGCACTGCAGGGGGTATCGGTTCACCCCTCCACTTT. Translating it yields CASSTAGGIGSPLHF.

Concerning this clone itself: The same CDR3 arises from other DNA sequences in this sample as well. This rearrangement joins TRBV30 to TRBJ2-6; possibly TRBD1 for D (6 bases). The germline V and J ends were trimmed by 2 bases and 1 base, with 9 bases remaining between them. Germline CDR1 GTSNPN, CDR2 SVGIG (reference sequence). This CDR3 is 15 amino acids long. CDR3 protein: CAWSTGRSGANVLTF. As DNA, the CDR3 is TGTGCCTGGAGTACAGGGCGGTCTGGGGCCAACGTCCTGACTTTC.

The chain couples TRBV7-2 to TRBJ2-3, with TRBD2 as a possible D gene (6 bases). V was trimmed by 5 bases and J by 2 bases, leaving 14 bases between them. The CDR3 sequence is 15 residues long. The germline V gene has CDR1 SGHTA and CDR2 FQGNSA. The CDR3 nucleotides read TGTGCCAGCAGCCATGAGACTAGGTCCACAGATACGCAGTATTTT. It translates to CASSHETRSTDTQYF. Drawing the rest from reference TRBV7-2 and TRBJ2-3, the complete variable domain is GAGVSQSPSNKVTEKGKDVELRCDPISGHTALYWYRQSLGQGLEFLIYFQGNSAPDKSGLPSDRFSAERTGGSVSTLTIQRTQQEDSAVYLCASSHETRSTDTQYFGPGTRLTVL.

This clone was seen only once. The chain combines TRBV6-5 with TRBJ2-7; 10 bases agree with TRBD1. The CDR3 consists of 14 residues. V lost 5 bases to trimming and J lost 5 bases; unmatched junction nucleotides: 6. CDR1 is MNHEY, CDR2 SVGAGI, per germline. The CDR3 here is CASSMTGGQDEQYF. In DNA, the CDR3 is TGTGCCAGCAGTATGACAGGGGGCCAGGACGAGCAGTACTTC.

In its sample, this clone was seen a few times. V and J are TRBV19 and TRBJ2-1, with unresolved D. Germline loops: CDR1 LNHDA, CDR2 SQIVND (reference sequence). Trimming pared 5 bases from V and 4 bases from J, leaving 6 bases between. The CDR3 has 12 residues. The CDR3 nucleotides are TGTGCCAGTAGTTCGCATTACAATGAGCAGTTCTTC. As protein: CASSSHYNEQFF.

This rearrangement joins TRBV28 to TRBJ2-7; D is unclear. Germline loops: CDR1 MDHEN, CDR2 SYDVKM. This CDR3 has 12 residues. Trimming removed 6 bases from V and 7 bases from J, with 13 bases in between. Here the CDR3 DNA reads TGTGCCAGCAGCCGCCCCAAGCAGGAGCAGTACTTC. Amino acids: CASSRPKQEQYF. Variable domain in full (rest from reference TRBV28 and TRBJ2-7): DVKVTQSSRYLVKRTGEKVFLECVQDMDHENMFWYRQDPGLGLRLIYFSYDVKMKEKGDIPEGYSVSREKKERFSLILESASTNQTSMYLCASSRPKQEQYFGPGTRLTVT.

This clone showed up just a few times. This chain joins TRBV11-2 and TRBJ1-4, with a weak D call TRBD1 (6 bases). Trimming took off 6 bases at V and 12 bases at J, with 17 bases between the two ends. Looked up from germline, CDR1 is SGHAT and CDR2 is FQNNGV. The CDR3 loop spans 13 amino acids. The chain's CDR3 is CASSGQRSSELFF. The CDR3, as DNA: TGTGCCAGCAGTGGACAGAGGTCGAGCGAACTGTTTTTT.

This clone appeared a single time. The chain couples TRBV11-2 to TRBJ2-3; the match to TRBD2 covers 7 bases. Germline CDR1 is SGHAT and CDR2 is FQNNGV. The CDR3 is made up of 14 amino acids. V shed 0 bases and J 3 bases; nucleotides not matched to a gene: 0. This chain's CDR3 is CASSLERETDTQYF. CDR3 DNA sequence: TGTGCCAGCAGCTTAGAGCGGGAGACAGATACGCAGTATTTT. Together with reference TRBV11-2 and TRBJ2-3, the CDR3 gives the full variable domain: EAGVAQSPRYKIIEKRQSVAFWCNPISGHATLYWYQQILGQGPKLLIQFQNNGVVDDSQLPKDRFSAERLKGVDSTLKIQPAKLEDSAVYLCASSLERETDTQYFGPGTRLTVL.

This chain joins TRBV5-1 and TRBJ1-3, with D tentatively TRBD1 (5 bases). Trimming took 3 bases from V and 4 from J, leaving 17 bases between them. The CDR3 is 16 amino acids. Germline CDR1 is SGHRS and CDR2 is YFSETQ. The CDR3, as DNA: TGCGCCAGCAGCTCGGGGGGGACTGTGGCCGGAAACACCATATATTTT. Translating gives CASSSGGTVAGNTIYF.

The J gene is TRBJ2-2, the V gene TRBV24-1; TRBD1 matches 10 bases. Germline CDR1 is KGHDR and CDR2 is SFDVKD. The CDR3 runs 17 residues. Trimming took 0 bases from V and 4 from J; bases not matched to a gene: 4. Here the CDR3 reads CATSDLPGQGSTGELFF. In DNA form, the CDR3 reads TGTGCCACCAGTGATTTGCCGGGACAGGGGTCCACCGGGGAGCTGTTTTTT.

This clone was recorded only once. This chain connects TRBV6-1 to TRBJ1-3, with TRBD1 as a possible D gene (6 bases). Deletions cut 1 base from V and 4 bases from J, with 11 bases between. The CDR3 has 15 residues. Germline loops: CDR1 MNHNS, CDR2 SASEGT. The CDR3 region is CASSEGPGAGNTIYF. CDR3 in DNA: TGTGCCAGCAGTGAAGGCCCAGGGGCGGGAAACACCATATATTTT.

The rearrangement uses TRBV18 and TRBJ1-1; D remains unclear. The CDR3 runs 13 residues. Germline V gives CDR1 KGHSH, CDR2 LQKENI. V was pared by 2 bases and J by 4 bases, with 8 bases between. The CDR3 sequence is CASSPSETTEAFF. CDR3 sequence (DNA): TGTGCCAGCTCACCATCTGAGACCACTGAAGCTTTCTTT.

The chain combines TRBV14 with TRBJ1-3; D unclear. CDR1 SGHDN and CDR2 FVKESK come from the germline V gene. Deletions cut 1 base from V and 8 bases from J, with 12 bases between. This CDR3 contains 14 residues. For the CDR3, the DNA is TGTGCCAGCAGCCAAGTTGGGCCTCGCGACACCATATATTTT. Amino acid sequence: CASSQVGPRDTIYF.

This clone was observed a single time. The chain has TRBV4-3 and TRBJ2-2; possibly TRBD2 for D (5 bases). Trimming removed 2 bases at V and 7 bases at J, with 11 bases between. The CDR3 sequence is 14 residues long. Looked up from germline, CDR1 is LGHNA and CDR2 is YSLEER. The CDR3 DNA follows: TGCGCCAGCAGCCAACGTTTGAGGGTCGGGGAGCTGTTTTTT. Encoded protein: CASSQRLRVGELFF.

The chain links TRBV4-1 to TRBJ2-2; TRBD2 matches at 8 bases. The junction had 9 bases not matched to a gene; V was cut back by 3 bases and J by 6 bases. CDR3 length: 16 amino acids. Germline assignment: CDR1 MGHRA and CDR2 YSYEKL. The CDR3 sequence is CASSQGSGSRAGELFF. The DNA for the CDR3 is TGCGCCAGCAGCCAGGGCAGCGGGAGTCGCGCCGGGGAGCTGTTTTTT.

This clone has more than one count but fewer than ten. V is TRBV5-1 and J is TRBJ2-1, with D hard to call. The CDR3 is made up of 11 amino acids. Germline CDR1 and CDR2: SGHRS and YFSETQ. Trimming left V 5 bases short and J 4 bases short, with 4 bases between. The chain's CDR3 is CASRVYNEQFF. CDR3 in DNA: TGCGCCAGCAGGGTGTACAATGAGCAGTTCTTC.

The chain joins TRBV6-5 to TRBJ2-1; TRBD2 is a possible D gene (6 bases). The V end was cut by 1 base, the J end by 5 bases, with 12 bases between. Germline assignment: CDR1 MNHEY and CDR2 SVGAGI. This CDR3 has 15 amino acids. The CDR3 loop reads CASSYLLAGNNEQFF. The CDR3 region has the DNA TGTGCCAGCAGTTACTTGCTTGCGGGAAACAATGAGCAGTTCTTC.

The rearrangement joins TRBV19 to TRBJ2-7; TRBD2 is a possible D gene (5 bases). The CDR3 totals 12 residues. Germline values: CDR1 LNHDA, CDR2 SQIVND (reference sequence). V was shortened by 8 bases and J by 6 bases, with 14 bases between the two germline ends. The CDR3 sequence: CASGVGRGEQYF. The DNA of the CDR3 is TGTGCCAGTGGAGTGGGCCGGGGCGAGCAGTACTTC.

J is TRBJ2-1 and V is TRBV2; 8 positions agree with TRBD2. This CDR3 is 13 amino acids long. V was pared by 7 bases and J by 7 bases, with 6 bases of the junction left unmatched. Germline V CDR1 and CDR2: SNHLY, FYNNEI. This CDR3 reads CASNYGGVNEQFF. CDR3 DNA: TGTGCCAGCAACTACGGGGGGGTAAATGAGCAGTTCTTC.

The chain couples TRBV7-6 to TRBJ2-3, with D possibly being TRBD2 (5 bases). Deletions cut 3 bases from V and 6 bases from J, with 16 bases between. CDR3 size: 15 residues. From germline, CDR1 is SGHVS and CDR2 FNYEAQ. The CDR3 spells CASSFGGPPGDTQYF. The CDR3 nucleotides read TGTGCCAGCAGCTTCGGCGGGCCACCGGGGGATACGCAGTATTTT.

The genes are TRBV28 and TRBJ2-1; D remains ambiguous. Per the germline V gene, CDR1 is MDHEN and CDR2 is SYDVKM. The CDR3 contains 15 residues. Deletions cut 1 base from V and 2 bases from J, with 9 bases between. The chain's CDR3 is CASSLFPLAYNEQFF. DNA for the CDR3: TGTGCCAGCAGTTTATTCCCCCTCGCCTACAATGAGCAGTTCTTC.

The J gene is TRBJ1-5, the V gene TRBV4-1; D ambiguous. CDR3 length equals 13 residues. Germline loops: CDR1 MGHRA, CDR2 YSYEKL. Trimming took off 8 bases at V and 0 bases at J, with 8 bases between the two ends. The CDR3 sequence: CASGWDSNQPQHF. Written as DNA, the CDR3 is TGCGCCAGCGGATGGGATAGCAATCAGCCCCAGCATTTT.

The chain is built from TRBV27 and TRBJ2-1; 7 bases match TRBD1. Germline loops: CDR1 MNHEY, CDR2 SMNVEV (reference sequence). V lost 8 bases and J lost 8; bases outside the gene matches: 9. CDR3 size: 13 residues. The CDR3 bases are TGTGCCAGCGGCCCAGGGGGAAAGGATGAGCAGTTCTTC. Translating it yields CASGPGGKDEQFF.

The V call is TRBV12-3 or TRBV12-4, the J call TRBJ1-1, with TRBD1 identical over 7 bases. The CDR3 consists of 13 residues. The V segment lost 6 bases and the J segment 4 bases; nucleotides outside the gene matches: 5. The CDR3 here is CASSLRGGTEAFF. The DNA of the CDR3 is TGTGCCAGCAGCCTCAGGGGGGGCACTGAAGCTTTCTTT.

V is TRBV9 and J is TRBJ1-2, with TRBD1 identical over 8 bases. V lost 5 bases, J lost 7 bases, and 22 bases stayed unmatched. Germline V CDR1 and CDR2: SGDLS, YYNGEE. The CDR3 extends over 18 amino acids. The CDR3 bases are TGTGCCAGCAGTCACCCTTTAAGACAGGGGAGTCAGGAGGGTGGCTACACCTTC. This encodes CASSHPLRQGSQEGGYTF.